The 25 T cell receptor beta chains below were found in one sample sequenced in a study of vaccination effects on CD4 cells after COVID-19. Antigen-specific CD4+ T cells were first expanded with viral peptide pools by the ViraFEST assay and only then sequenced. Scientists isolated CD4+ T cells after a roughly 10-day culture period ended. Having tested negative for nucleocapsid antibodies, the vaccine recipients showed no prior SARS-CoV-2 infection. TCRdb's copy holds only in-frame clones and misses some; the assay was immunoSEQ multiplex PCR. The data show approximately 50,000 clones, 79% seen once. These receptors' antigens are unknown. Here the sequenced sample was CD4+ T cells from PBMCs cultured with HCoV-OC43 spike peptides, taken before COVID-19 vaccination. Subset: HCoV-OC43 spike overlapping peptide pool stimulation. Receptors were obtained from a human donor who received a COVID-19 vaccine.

The CDR3 sequence: CASRRGQGAEAFF. CDR3 nucleotide sequence: TGTGCCAGCAGACGAGGACAGGGGGCTGAAGCTTTCTTT. The J gene is TRBJ1-1, the V gene TRBV6-5, with 10 bases that match TRBD1. The germline gives CDR1 MNHEY, CDR2 SVGAGI. With 6 bases clipped from V and 6 bases from J, the junction kept 4 bases outside the gene matches. The CDR3 sequence is 13 residues long.

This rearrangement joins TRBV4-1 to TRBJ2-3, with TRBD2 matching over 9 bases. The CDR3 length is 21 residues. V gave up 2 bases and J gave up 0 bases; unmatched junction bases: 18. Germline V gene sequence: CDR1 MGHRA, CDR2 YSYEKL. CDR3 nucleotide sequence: TGCGCCAGCAGCCAATTGGCGGCCTATGCGGGGGGGTTCACTAGCACAGATACGCAGTATTTT. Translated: CASSQLAAYAGGFTSTDTQYF.

In DNA, the CDR3 is TGTGCCAGCAGCTTTGCTGGGGGCGGCTATGGCTACACCTTC. Protein: CASSFAGGGYGYTF. This chain joins TRBV5-4 and TRBJ1-2; maybe TRBD1 (6 bases). Trimming removed 2 bases from V and 4 bases from J, with 12 bases in between. The CDR3 spans 14 residues. The germline CDR1 and CDR2 sequences are SGHNT and YYREEE (reference sequence). Supplemented by reference TRBV5-4 and TRBJ1-2, the full variable domain reads ETGVTQSPTHLIKTRGQQVTLRCSSQSGHNTVSWYQQALGQGPQFIFQYYREEENGRGNFPPRFSGLQFPNYSSELNVNALELDDSALYLCASSFAGGGYGYTFGSGTRLTVV.

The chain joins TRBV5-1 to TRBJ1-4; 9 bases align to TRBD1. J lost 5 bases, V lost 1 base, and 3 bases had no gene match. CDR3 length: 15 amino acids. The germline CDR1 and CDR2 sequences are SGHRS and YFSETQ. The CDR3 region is CASSLTGGANEKLFF. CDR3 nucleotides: TGCGCCAGCAGCTTGACAGGGGGCGCAAATGAAAAACTGTTTTTT. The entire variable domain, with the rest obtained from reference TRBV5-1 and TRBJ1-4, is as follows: KAGVTQTPRYLIKTRGQQVTLSCSPISGHRSVSWYQQTPGQGLQFLFEYFSETQRNKGNFPGRFSGRQFSNSRSEMNVSTLELGDSALYLCASSLTGGANEKLFFGSGTQLSVL.

The CDR3 is CAWSVHYNQPQHF. The CDR3, as DNA: TGTGCCTGGAGTGTACATTACAATCAGCCCCAGCATTTT. The V and J genes are TRBV30 and TRBJ1-5; D gene unclear. Germline CDR1 is GTSNPN and CDR2 is SVGIG (reference sequence). V was clipped by 0 bases and J by 3 bases, with 6 bases between them. This CDR3 contains 13 residues. Looking up the rest from reference TRBV30 and TRBJ1-5 gives the full variable domain: SQTIHQWPATLVQPVGSPLSLECTVEGTSNPNLYWYRQAAGRGLQLLFYSVGIGQISSEVPQNLSASRPQDRQFILSSKKLLLSDSGFYLCAWSVHYNQPQHFGDGTRLSIL.

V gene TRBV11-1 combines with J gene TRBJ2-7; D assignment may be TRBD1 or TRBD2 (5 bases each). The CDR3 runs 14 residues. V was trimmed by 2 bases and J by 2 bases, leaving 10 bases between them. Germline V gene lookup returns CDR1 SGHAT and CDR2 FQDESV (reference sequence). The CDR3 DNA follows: TGTGCCAGCAGCTTACATGGGGGTGCCTACGAGCAGTACGTC. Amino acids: CASSLHGGAYEQYV.

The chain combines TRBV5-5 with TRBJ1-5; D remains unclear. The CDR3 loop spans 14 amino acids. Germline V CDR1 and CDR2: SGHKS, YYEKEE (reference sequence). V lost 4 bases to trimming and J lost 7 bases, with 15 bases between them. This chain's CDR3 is CASSTTTEEQPQHF. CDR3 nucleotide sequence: TGTGCCAGCAGCACGACCACGGAGGAACAGCCCCAGCATTTT.

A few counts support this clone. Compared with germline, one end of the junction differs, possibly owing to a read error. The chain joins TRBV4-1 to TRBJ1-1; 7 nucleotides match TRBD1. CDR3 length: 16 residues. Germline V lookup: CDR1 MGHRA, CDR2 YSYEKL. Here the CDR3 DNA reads TGCGCCAGCAGCCAAGGTCATATCGCAGGACAGGCGGCGAAGCTCTTT. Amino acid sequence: CASSQGHIAGQAAKLF.

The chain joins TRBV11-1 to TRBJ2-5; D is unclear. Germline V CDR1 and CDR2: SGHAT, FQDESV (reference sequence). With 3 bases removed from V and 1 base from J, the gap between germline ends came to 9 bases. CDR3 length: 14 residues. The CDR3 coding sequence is TGTGCCAGCAGCTTCGATCGCTTCCAAGAGACCCAGTACTTC. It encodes CASSFDRFQETQYF.

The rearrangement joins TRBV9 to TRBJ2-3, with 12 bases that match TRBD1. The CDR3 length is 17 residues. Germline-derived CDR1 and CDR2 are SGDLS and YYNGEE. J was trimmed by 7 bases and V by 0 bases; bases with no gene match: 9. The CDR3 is CASSVAGTGGGLYTQYF. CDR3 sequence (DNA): TGTGCCAGCAGCGTAGCCGGGACAGGGGGCGGCTTGTATACGCAGTATTTT.

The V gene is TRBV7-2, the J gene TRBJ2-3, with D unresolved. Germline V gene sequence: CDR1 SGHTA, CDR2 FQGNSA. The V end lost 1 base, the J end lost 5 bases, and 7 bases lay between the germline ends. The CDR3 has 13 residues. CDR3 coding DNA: TGTGCCAGCAGCTTAGTGGTTGGAGATACGCAGTATTTT. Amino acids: CASSLVVGDTQYF.

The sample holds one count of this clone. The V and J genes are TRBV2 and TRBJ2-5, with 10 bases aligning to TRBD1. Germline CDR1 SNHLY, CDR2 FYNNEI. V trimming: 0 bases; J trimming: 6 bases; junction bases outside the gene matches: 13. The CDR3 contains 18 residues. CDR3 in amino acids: CASSEALLGQGSVKTQYF. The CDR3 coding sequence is TGTGCCAGCAGTGAAGCGCTTCTGGGACAGGGGTCGGTAAAGACCCAGTACTTC.

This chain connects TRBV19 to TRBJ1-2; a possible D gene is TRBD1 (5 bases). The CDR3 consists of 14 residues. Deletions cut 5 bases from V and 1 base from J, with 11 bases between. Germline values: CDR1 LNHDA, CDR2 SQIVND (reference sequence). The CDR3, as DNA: TGTGCCAGTAGTCCTAAGGGGATTAACTATGGCTACACCTTC. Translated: CASSPKGINYGYTF.

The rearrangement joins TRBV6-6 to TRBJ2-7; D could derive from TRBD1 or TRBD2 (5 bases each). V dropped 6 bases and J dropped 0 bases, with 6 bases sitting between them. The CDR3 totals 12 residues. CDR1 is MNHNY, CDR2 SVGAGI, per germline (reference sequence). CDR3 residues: CASRGDSYEQYV. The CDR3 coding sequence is TGTGCCAGCAGGGGGGACTCCTACGAGCAGTACGTC.

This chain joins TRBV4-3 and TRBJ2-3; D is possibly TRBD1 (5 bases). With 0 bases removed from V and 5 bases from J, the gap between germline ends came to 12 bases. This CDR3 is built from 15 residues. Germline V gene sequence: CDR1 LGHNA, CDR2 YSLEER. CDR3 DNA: TGCGCCAGCAGCCAAGATTTAGGGGTTAGAGATACGCAGTATTTT. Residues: CASSQDLGVRDTQYF.

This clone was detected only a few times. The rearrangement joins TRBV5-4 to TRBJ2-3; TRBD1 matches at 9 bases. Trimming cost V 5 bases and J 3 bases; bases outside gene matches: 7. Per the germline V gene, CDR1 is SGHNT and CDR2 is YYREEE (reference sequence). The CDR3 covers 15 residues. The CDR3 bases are TGTGCCAGCAGGAACCCCGGACAGGGGACAGATACGCAGTATTTT. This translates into CASRNPGQGTDTQYF.

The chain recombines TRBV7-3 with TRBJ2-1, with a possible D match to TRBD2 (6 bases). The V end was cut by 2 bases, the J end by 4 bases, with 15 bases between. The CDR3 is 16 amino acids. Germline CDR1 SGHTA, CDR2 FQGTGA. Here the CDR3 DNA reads TGTGCCAGCAGCTTACAGGCTAGCGCCTCATACAATGAGCAGTTCTTC. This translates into CASSLQASASYNEQFF.

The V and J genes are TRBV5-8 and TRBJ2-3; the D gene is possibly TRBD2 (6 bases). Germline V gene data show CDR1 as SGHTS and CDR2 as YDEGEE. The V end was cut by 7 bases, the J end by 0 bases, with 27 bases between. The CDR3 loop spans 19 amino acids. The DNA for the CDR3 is TGTGCCAGCCCCCAGGATATTTTGCGGGGTAAACCTAGCACAGATACGCAGTATTTT. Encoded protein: CASPQDILRGKPSTDTQYF.

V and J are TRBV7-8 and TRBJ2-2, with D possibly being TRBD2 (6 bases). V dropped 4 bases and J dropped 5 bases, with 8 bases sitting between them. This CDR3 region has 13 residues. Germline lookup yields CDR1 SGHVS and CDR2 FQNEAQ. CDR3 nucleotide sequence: TGTGCCAGCAGCTCTGCGGGGACCGGGGAGCTGTTTTTT. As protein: CASSSAGTGELFF.

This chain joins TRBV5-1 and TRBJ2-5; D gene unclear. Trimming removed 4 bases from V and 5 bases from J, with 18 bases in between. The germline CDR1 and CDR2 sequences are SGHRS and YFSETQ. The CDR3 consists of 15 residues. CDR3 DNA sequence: TGCGCCAGCAGCCCCCCGGTAGGCCTGGGGGAGACCCAGTACTTC. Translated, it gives CASSPPVGLGETQYF.

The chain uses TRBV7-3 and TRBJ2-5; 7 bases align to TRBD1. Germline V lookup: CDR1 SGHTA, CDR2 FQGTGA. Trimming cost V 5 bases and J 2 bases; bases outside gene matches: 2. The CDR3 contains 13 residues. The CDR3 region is CASSMGQQETQYF. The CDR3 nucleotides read TGTGCCAGCAGCATGGGACAGCAAGAGACCCAGTACTTC.

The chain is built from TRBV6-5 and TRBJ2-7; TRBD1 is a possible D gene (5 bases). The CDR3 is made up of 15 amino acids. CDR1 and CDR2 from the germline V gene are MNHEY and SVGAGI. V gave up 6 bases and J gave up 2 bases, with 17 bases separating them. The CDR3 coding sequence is TGTGCCAGCAGCCGCATCGGGCAGGGCCCCTACGAGCAGTACGTC. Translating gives CASSRIGQGPYEQYV.

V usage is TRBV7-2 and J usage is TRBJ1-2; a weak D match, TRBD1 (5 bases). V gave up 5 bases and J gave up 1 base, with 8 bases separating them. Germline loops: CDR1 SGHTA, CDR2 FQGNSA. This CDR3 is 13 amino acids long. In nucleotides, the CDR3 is TGTGCCAGCAGCCTGACAGTTAACTATGGCTACACCTTC. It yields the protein CASSLTVNYGYTF.

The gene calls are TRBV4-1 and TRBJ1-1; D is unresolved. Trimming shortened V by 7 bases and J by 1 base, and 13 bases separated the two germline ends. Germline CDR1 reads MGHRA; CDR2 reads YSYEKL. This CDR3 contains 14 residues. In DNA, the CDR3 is TGCGCCAGCAAAAACACCCCTTCGAACACTGAAGCTTTCTTT. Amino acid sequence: CASKNTPSNTEAFF.

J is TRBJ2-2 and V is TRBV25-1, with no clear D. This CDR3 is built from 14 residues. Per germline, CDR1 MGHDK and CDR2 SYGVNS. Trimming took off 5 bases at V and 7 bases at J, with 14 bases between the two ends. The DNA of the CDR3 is TGTGCCAGCAGTCCCCTCCCTCCGAACGGGGAGCTGTTTTTT. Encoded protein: CASSPLPPNGELFF. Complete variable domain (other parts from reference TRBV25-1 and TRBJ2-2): EADIYQTPRYLVIGTGKKITLECSQTMGHDKMYWYQQDPGMELHLIHYSYGVNSTEKGDLSSESTVSRIRTEHFPLTLESARPSHTSQYLCASSPLPPNGELFFGEGSRLTVL.